This T cell receptor (beta chain) was profiled in a study of CD8 T cells in Susac syndrome. This clonotype was observed a single time. The CDR3 length is 13 residues. Trimming removed 0 bases at V and 1 base at J, with 4 bases between. Germline values: CDR1 LNHDA, CDR2 SQIVND (reference sequence). With random hexamers, reverse transcription was performed on roughly 0.5 to 1 ug of RNA. The method of amplification for TCR beta CDR3 was immunoSEQ multiplex PCR, covering 54 Vbeta and 13 Jbeta. Each CDR3 protein gets one entry after TCRdb re-called the immunoSEQ multiplex PCR reads with MiXCR. The sample records fewer than 150,000 distinct CDR3 sequences, about 95% being singletons. Sequencing of TCR beta was performed on blood CD8+ T cells and on blood CD4+ T cells.

Sequenced sample: CD4+ T cells from PBMCs. The clonotype comes from a human donor in good health. The gene calls are TRBV19 and TRBJ2-7; D ambiguous. The CDR3 region has the DNA TGTGCCAGTAGTATAGAGGGTTCCTACGAGCAGTACTTC. Translated: CASSIEGSYEQYF.